This TCR beta chain stems from a study of control samples from healthy donors and cancer patients. V gave up 0 bases and J gave up 8 bases, with 8 bases separating them. The CDR3 runs 13 residues. The germline CDR1 and CDR2 sequences are SGHDT and YYEEEE. This clone appeared once. Clones were sequenced by immunoSEQ multiplex PCR, and TCRdb holds only the in-frame ones, with some missing. The sample consists of around 110,000 clones, 93% of them appearing once. Sequenced input: blood. The V call is TRBV5-6, the J call TRBJ1-4, with D uncertain. The receptor was derived from a man in his thirties or forties in good health. In DNA form, the CDR3 reads TGTGCCAGCAGCTTGGAGTATGAAGAAAAACTGTTTTTT. This translates into CASSLEYEEKLFF.